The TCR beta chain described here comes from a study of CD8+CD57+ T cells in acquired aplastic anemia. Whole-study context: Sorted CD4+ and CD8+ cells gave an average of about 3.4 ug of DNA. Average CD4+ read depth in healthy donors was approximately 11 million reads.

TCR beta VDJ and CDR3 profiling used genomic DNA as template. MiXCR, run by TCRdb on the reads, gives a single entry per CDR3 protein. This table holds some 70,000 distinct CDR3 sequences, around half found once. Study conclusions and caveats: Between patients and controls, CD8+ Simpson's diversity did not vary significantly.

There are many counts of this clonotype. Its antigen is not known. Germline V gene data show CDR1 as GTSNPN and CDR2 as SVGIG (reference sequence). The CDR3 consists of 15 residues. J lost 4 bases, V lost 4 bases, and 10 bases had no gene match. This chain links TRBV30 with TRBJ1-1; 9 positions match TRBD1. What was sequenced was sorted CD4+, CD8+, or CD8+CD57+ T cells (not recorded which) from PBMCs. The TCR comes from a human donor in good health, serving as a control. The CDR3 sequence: CAWIRWDRVSTEAFF. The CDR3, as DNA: TGTGCCTGGATCAGGTGGGACAGGGTGAGCACTGAAGCTTTCTTT.